This TCR beta chain originates from a study of response to subunit inactivated influenza vaccine. This clonotype was seen a few times. This CDR3 region has 13 residues. J was trimmed by 7 bases and V by 5 bases; bases with no gene match: 7. Germline CDR1 is SGHRS and CDR2 is YFSETQ. TCRdb redid the calling of the RT-PCR reads with MiXCR, one entry per CDR3 protein. Of around 470,000 distinct CDR3 sequences in the sample, about 7.2% are singletons; the top ten hold 13%. This receptor was taken from a man in his fifties or sixties who received an inactivated influenza vaccine. This chain connects TRBV5-1 to TRBJ2-5, with 8 positions matching TRBD2. Sequenced here: PBMCs from blood, sampled around 25 months after vaccination. DNA for the CDR3: TGCGCCAGCAGACTTAGCGGGGAAGGGACCCAGTACTTC. It yields the protein CASRLSGEGTQYF.